This T cell receptor beta chain was observed in a study of shared clonotypes between healthy human individuals. Healthy and HIV-negative, the adult donors had no recent acute infections or vaccinations. This clone came up many times. Genomic DNA of every subset was divided equally among multiple immunoSEQ plates. Assay used: immunoSEQ multiplex PCR; TCRdb lists only in-frame clones, some missing. The sample has 97,000 or so clones, around 47% seen once; the top ten hold approximately 15%. The sample taken for sequencing was PBMCs. The source is a woman in her 40s in good health. Some clones in this sample may be carry-over from other donors' samples.

The CDR3 region has the DNA TGTGCCAGCAGTTTATTGGACACTGAAGCTTTCTTT. Translation gives CASSLLDTEAFF. This chain connects TRBV28 to TRBJ1-1; D is unresolved. V gave up 1 base and J gave up 3 bases, with 3 bases separating them. Per germline, CDR1 MDHEN and CDR2 SYDVKM. CDR3 size: 12 residues.